The 3 T cell receptor beta chains in this list originate from one sample, sequenced in a study of memory CD4+ T cells and cytomegalovirus serostatus. Clones were sequenced by immunoSEQ multiplex PCR, and TCRdb holds only the in-frame ones, with some missing. The sample contains about 96,000 clones, roughly 80% of which appear only once. The sort gate was single viable CD3+CD4+CD8-CD45RO+ cells for memory CD4+ T cells. Material: memory CD4+ T cells from blood. Every receptor here comes from an adult in good health and CMV-seropositive.

The chain employs TRBV7-2 and TRBJ2-7; maybe TRBD2 (5 bases). CDR3 length equals 15 residues. Trimming shortened V by 1 base and J by 0 bases, and 10 bases separated the two germline ends. Germline CDR1 and CDR2: SGHTA and FQGNSA. The CDR3: CASSLGGGRSYEQYF. CDR3 DNA sequence: TGTGCCAGCAGCTTAGGTGGCGGGCGCTCCTACGAGCAGTACTTC.

The V gene is TRBV2, the J gene TRBJ2-1; D is unclear. The ends were cut back, 5 bases at V and 9 bases at J, with 5 bases in the middle. The V gene's germline CDR1 is SNHLY and CDR2 FYNNEI. The CDR3 runs to 10 residues. The CDR3 DNA is TGTGCCAGCAGTATTGGTGAGCAGTTCTTC. This codes for CASSIGEQFF.

The chain links TRBV19 to TRBJ2-7, with D possibly TRBD2 on 7 matching bases. This CDR3 spans 17 amino acids. Germline CDR1 LNHDA, CDR2 SQIVND (reference sequence). The V end lost 4 bases, the J end lost 5 bases, and 24 bases lay between the germline ends. CDR3 coding DNA: TGTGCCAGTAGTAGGCCGGTGGGGGCGGGAGATAAGGACGAGCAGTACTTC. Residues: CASSRPVGAGDKDEQYF.